These T cell receptor beta chains were read from a single sample in a study of cytomegalovirus exposure and HLA in healthy donors. Method: immunoSEQ multiplex PCR; TCRdb's copy keeps in-frame clones and lacks some. The sample holds about 180,000 clones, around 80% seen once. The sample taken for sequencing was PBMCs. All receptors derive from a female donor in good health and CMV-seronegative. Each CDR3 is given with its conserved first and last residue. The D gene is left open where the match is weak. Clone size, where shown, is once, few, many, or a class for clones that have expanded.

j_gene | d_gene | abundance | v_gene | CDR3aa | CDR3nt
TRBJ1-6 | . | few | TRBV18 | CASSPGRLGGDSPLHF | TGTGCCAGCTCACCCGGGCGTTTAGGGGGTGATTCACCCCTCCACTTT
TRBJ2-7 | . | . | TRBV6-5 | CASSYRELYEQYF | TGTGCCAGCAGTTACAGGGAGCTCTACGAGCAGTACTTC
TRBJ1-4 | TRBD1 | . | TRBV6-5 | CASSSPGQMNEQLFF | TGTGCCAGCAGTTCTCCGGGACAGATGAATGAACAACTGTTTTTT
TRBJ2-7 | TRBD2 | . | TRBV7-2 | CASSRSGSSYEQYF | TGTGCCAGCAGCCGTAGCGGGAGCTCCTACGAGCAGTACTTC
TRBJ1-5 | . | . | TRBV19 | CASSLDGDQPQHF | TGTGCCAGTAGTCTTGACGGGGATCAGCCCCAGCATTTT
TRBJ1-6 | TRBD1 | . | TRBV7-3 | CASSAQGQGRNSPLHF | TGTGCCAGCAGCGCCCAAGGACAGGGCAGGAACTCACCCCTCCACTTT
TRBJ2-3 | . | . | TRBV28 | CASSFGQSGTDTQYF | TGTGCCAGCAGTTTTGGGCAGTCGGGAACAGATACGCAGTATTTT
TRBJ2-3 | TRBD1 | few | TRBV29-1 | CSTLTGSDTQYF | TGCAGTACTTTGACAGGGTCAGATACGCAGTATTTT
TRBJ2-7 | TRBD1 | . | TRBV14 | CASSPGTGSGREQYF | TGTGCCAGCAGCCCTGGGACAGGGTCCGGTCGCGAGCAGTACTTC
TRBJ1-1 | TRBD1 | few | TRBV5-1 | CASSLGDRVNTEAFF | TGCGCCAGCAGCTTGGGGGACAGGGTGAACACTGAAGCTTTCTTT
TRBJ2-7 | . | . | TRBV9 | CASSVGSRGYYEQYF | TGTGCCAGCAGCGTAGGGTCTCGCGGGTACTACGAGCAGTACTTC
TRBJ1-5 | . | . | TRBV21-1 | CASSKGRGPWPQHF | TGTGCCAGCAGCAAAGGCAGGGGGCCGTGGCCCCAGCATTTT
TRBJ1-1 | . | few | TRBV6-5 | CASSLAGRNTEAFF | TGTGCCAGCAGTTTGGCGGGAAGGAACACTGAAGCTTTCTTT
TRBJ1-3 | TRBD1 | . | TRBV4-3 | CASSQLRTGRINTIYF | TGCGCCAGCAGCCAACTCCGGACAGGGAGAATAAACACCATATATTTT
TRBJ1-2 | . | . | TRBV6-5 | CASRNTGEMGGYTF | TGTGCCAGCAGAAATACCGGGGAAATGGGTGGCTACACCTTC
TRBJ2-7 | TRBD2 | . | TRBV30 | CAWSARGGMGPHEQYF | TGTGCCTGGAGTGCCCGGGGGGGTATGGGGCCACACGAGCAGTACTTC
TRBJ1-2 | TRBD1 | . | TRBV30 | CAWKVSMTGARGGYTF | TGTGCCTGGAAAGTTAGCATGACAGGGGCCAGGGGGGGCTACACCTTC
TRBJ2-1 | TRBD2 | . | TRBV6-5 | CASSRSGAYNEQFF | TGTGCCAGCAGCCGTAGCGGGGCATACAATGAGCAGTTCTTC
TRBJ1-4 | . | . | TRBV15 | CATSRDPQSNEKLFF | TGTGCCACCAGCAGAGATCCACAGTCTAATGAAAAACTGTTTTTT
TRBJ2-3 | TRBD2 | . | TRBV11-2 | CASSPTSGDTQYF | TGTGCCAGCAGTCCGACTAGCGGAGATACGCAGTATTTT
TRBJ1-1 | . | . | TRBV14 | CASSPLLTTVEAFF | TGTGCCAGCAGCCCCCTTTTAACGACAGTTGAAGCTTTCTTT
TRBJ1-4 | . | . | TRBV6-5 | CASSYSSNEKLFF | TGTGCCAGCAGTTACTCCTCTAATGAAAAACTGTTTTTT
TRBJ2-7 | . | . | TRBV9 | CASSPDSASYEQYF | TGTGCCAGCAGCCCTGACAGCGCGTCCTACGAGCAGTACTTC
TRBJ1-3 | . | few | TRBV6-6 | CASSYGGTYSGNTIYF | TGTGCCAGCAGTTACGGGGGGACGTACTCTGGAAACACCATATATTTT
TRBJ1-1 | TRBD1 | few | TRBV20-1 | CSAYRGVEAFF | TGCAGTGCGTACAGGGGGGTGGAGGCTTTCTTT
TRBJ1-4 | TRBD1 | few | TRBV27 | CASSLTHWTGGEVTNEKLFF | TGTGCCAGCAGTTTAACCCATTGGACAGGGGGCGAAGTGACTAATGAAAAACTGTTTTTT
TRBJ2-7 | TRBD1 | . | TRBV29-1 | CSVARGLEQYF | TGCAGCGTTGCTAGGGGGCTCGAGCAGTACTTC
TRBJ2-7 | TRBD1 | . | TRBV9 | CASSVGSPAPGQGTPTAYEQYF | TGTGCCAGCAGCGTAGGGAGCCCCGCACCGGGACAGGGAACCCCTACCGCCTACGAGCAGTACTTC
TRBJ2-5 | . | . | TRBV6-6 | CASSYGQGWRETQYF | TGTGCCAGCAGTTACGGGCAGGGGTGGAGAGAGACCCAGTACTTC
TRBJ2-7 | . | . | TRBV21-1 | CASSPGQTFFYEQYF | TGTGCCAGCAGCCCGGGACAAACTTTTTTTTACGAGCAGTACTTC
TRBJ1-1 | . | . | TRBV6-5 | CASSSKRFATEAFF | TGTGCCAGCAGTTCTAAGCGGTTCGCCACTGAAGCTTTCTTT
TRBJ1-2 | . | . | TRBV7-2 | CASSSGFQEYGYTF | TGTGCCAGCAGCTCGGGGTTCCAGGAGTATGGCTACACCTTC
TRBJ2-2 | . | . | TRBV7-3 | CASSLTSSRLLNTGELFF | TGTGCCAGCAGCTTAACGTCGTCACGGTTACTGAACACCGGGGAGCTGTTTTTT
TRBJ2-7 | . | . | TRBV25-1 | CASSELTGYEQYF | TGTGCCAGCAGTGAGTTAACCGGCTACGAGCAGTACTTC
TRBJ2-2 | . | few | TRBV29-1 | CSVRGGVGDTGELFF | TGCAGCGTCCGAGGGGGGGTAGGGGACACCGGGGAGCTGTTTTTT
TRBJ2-3 | . | few | TRBV28 | CASGRGRTDTQYF | TGTGCCAGCGGGCGGGGGCGCACAGATACGCAGTATTTT
TRBJ1-2 | . | . | TRBV20-1 | CSASTGTF | TGCAGTGCCTCCACGGGGACCTTC
TRBJ2-1 | TRBD2 | few | TRBV25-1 | CASSESPGGGSYNEQFF | TGTGCCAGCAGTGAGTCCCCGGGGGGGGGCTCCTACAATGAGCAGTTCTTC
TRBJ2-7 | TRBD2 | . | TRBV9 | CASSVVGGTSVTYEQYF | TGTGCCAGCAGCGTAGTCGGGGGGACTAGCGTTACCTACGAGCAGTACTTC
TRBJ1-5 | TRBD1 | . | TRBV7-8 | CASSFRQGRYSNQPQHF | TGTGCCAGCAGCTTTAGACAGGGCAGATATAGCAATCAGCCCCAGCATTTT
TRBJ1-1 | TRBD1 | . | TRBV19 | CASKGRGQANTEAFF | TGTGCCAGTAAAGGTAGAGGACAGGCTAACACTGAAGCTTTCTTT
TRBJ2-1 | TRBD2 | . | TRBV9 | CASSHSLAGGPSNEQFF | TGTGCCAGCAGCCACTCTCTAGCGGGAGGGCCCAGCAATGAGCAGTTCTTC
TRBJ2-6 | . | . | TRBV28 | CASKGPEAGANVLTF | TGTGCCAGCAAAGGTCCTGAGGCCGGGGCCAACGTCCTGACTTTC
TRBJ2-3 | TRBD2 | once | TRBV5-1 | CASSPPSGRGTDTQYF | TGCGCCAGCAGCCCTCCCAGCGGGAGGGGCACAGATACGCAGTATTTT
TRBJ2-5 | . | . | TRBV20-1 | CSAGGETQYF | TGCAGTGCGGGCGGGGAGACCCAGTACTTC
TRBJ2-5 | TRBD2 | . | TRBV11-1 | CASSSTPSGEQETQYF | TGTGCCAGCAGCTCCACCCCCAGCGGGGAACAAGAGACCCAGTACTTC
TRBJ1-5 | TRBD1 | few | TRBV6-1 | CASSRQAGGQPQHF | TGTGCCAGCAGTCGCCAGGCAGGGGGACAGCCCCAGCATTTT
TRBJ2-5 | TRBD2 | . | TRBV5-1 | CASTTPGGVGETQYF | TGCGCCAGCACGACTCCGGGAGGGGTGGGAGAGACCCAGTACTTC
TRBJ2-1 | . | few | TRBV6-4 | CASSDLAASSYNEQFF | TGTGCCAGCAGTGACCTGGCGGCTAGCTCCTACAATGAGCAGTTCTTC
TRBJ2-1 | TRBD2 | once | TRBV7-2 | CASSLVGLAGGEQFF | TGTGCCAGCAGCTTAGTCGGACTAGCGGGAGGTGAGCAGTTCTTC
TRBJ2-3 | . | . | TRBV9 | CASSTQYTDTQYF | TGTGCCAGCAGCACCCAGTACACAGATACGCAGTATTTT